The entry below describes one T cell receptor beta chain. The data belong to a study of shared clonotypes between healthy human individuals. Deep-level running was used for the assay. Study processing details: From ImmunoSEQ came sequences covering only the junction and carrying no quality scores, so filtering differed. Using immunoSEQ multiplex PCR, the repertoire was profiled, and TCRdb retains in-frame clones only, with some absent. The D gene and trimming were derived from the DNA, and the V and J assignments and clone size from that table. Of about 520,000 clones in the sample, 60% to 80% are singletons; the top ten hold around 12%. Trimming pared 7 bases from V and 7 bases from J, leaving 17 bases between. Germline loops: CDR1 SQVTM, CDR2 ANQGSEA. CDR3 length: 12 residues. Around 97 million PBMCs supplied genomic DNA for unsorted samples.

The V call is TRBV29-1, the J call TRBJ2-7, with TRBD2 as a possible D gene (7 bases). Specimen: PBMCs. This TCR was recovered from a woman in her thirties or forties in good health. Some clones in this sample may be carry-over from other donors' samples. The CDR3, as DNA: TGCAGCGGACGGACCAGGGGAGGGGAGCAGTACTTC. As protein: CSGRTRGGEQYF.